This section outlines one T cell receptor (beta chain) sequence together with its context. The data originate from a study of blood T cell repertoires in COVID-19. V was clipped by 0 bases and J by 4 bases; unmatched bases: 3. The germline gives CDR1 LGHDT, CDR2 YNNKEL (reference sequence). This CDR3 contains 14 residues. Repertoires were generated with immunoSEQ multiplex PCR, while TCRdb's copy carries only in-frame clones and drops some. The table has 150,000 or so clones, 90% seen once. The clonotype was recovered from a man between 60 and 75 years old with active or convalescent COVID-19. The rearrangement joins TRBV3-1 (or the pseudogene TRBV3-2) to TRBJ2-7, with TRBD2 matching 7 bases. The sequencing input was peripheral blood. The CDR3 coding sequence is TGTGCCAGCAGCCAAGACGGTAGCGGGTACGAGCAGTACTTC. It encodes CASSQDGSGYEQYF.